This TCR beta chain was profiled in a study of blood T cells in healthy people across ages. The use of a sample-barcoded 5' primer and a J-beta primer mix characterized a second PCR of roughly 6 to 11 cycles. TCRdb re-analysed the 5' RACE reads in MiXCR, keeping a single row per CDR3 protein. The sample has about 800,000 distinct CDR3 sequences, around 25% seen once; the top ten hold 3.7%. This CDR3 region has 11 residues. The germline gives CDR1 SQVTM, CDR2 ANQGSEA. Trimming took off 6 bases at V and 5 bases at J, with 10 bases between the two ends. The same sample was also used in a study of T cells of mothers and their children. This second study notes: Donation involved three healthy Caucasian mothers and the six children that they had.

The chain has TRBV29-1 and TRBJ2-5, with D tentatively TRBD2 (5 bases). The sequencing input was blood. The receptor's source is a boy younger than 18 in good health. CDR3 protein: CSVTRAETQYF. The CDR3 DNA is TGCAGCGTCACTAGGGCGGAGACCCAGTACTTC.